The 27 T cell receptor beta chains listed next were all sequenced from one sample in a study of memory CD4+ T cells and cytomegalovirus serostatus. Measured with immunoSEQ multiplex PCR; TCRdb has only the in-frame clones, and not every one. The sample has 85,000 to 100,000 clones; about four fifths are singletons. Single viable CD3+CD4+CD8-CD45RO+ cells were sorted as the memory CD4+ T cells. Sequenced sample: memory CD4+ T cells from blood. These TCRs come from an adult in good health and CMV-seropositive.

The chain carries TRBV2 and TRBJ2-1; maybe TRBD2 (6 bases). The CDR3 is 16 amino acids. Germline loops: CDR1 SNHLY, CDR2 FYNNEI. V was shortened by 3 bases and J by 0 bases, with 12 bases between the two germline ends. The CDR3 DNA reads as TGTGCCAGCAGTGATCTGCGGGGAAGCTCCTACAATGAGCAGTTCTTC. Its protein product is CASSDLRGSSYNEQFF.

This chain joins TRBV7-2 and TRBJ2-1, with TRBD2 as a possible D gene (6 bases). V lost 5 bases and J lost 4, with 12 bases in between. CDR1 and CDR2 (germline): SGHTA, FQGNSA. The CDR3 contains 14 residues. CDR3 DNA: TGTGCCAGCAGCGCGTCCGGGACTTACAATGAGCAGTTCTTC. Translation: CASSASGTYNEQFF.

The chain combines TRBV19 with TRBJ2-1; possible D gene TRBD1, 6 bases. CDR3 length: 16 amino acids. The ends were cut back, 4 bases at V and 4 bases at J, with 17 bases in the middle. Germline CDR1 LNHDA, CDR2 SQIVND (reference sequence). The CDR3 DNA sequence: TGTGCCAGTAGTAAAGGGGGTTGGACTCCATACAATGAGCAGTTCTTC. It encodes CASSKGGWTPYNEQFF.

This CDR3 reads CASSQTSGRPSWGANVLTF. The CDR3 DNA sequence: TGTGCCAGCAGCCAAACTAGCGGGAGGCCGTCGTGGGGGGCCAACGTCCTGACTTTC. The chain has TRBV14 and TRBJ2-6, with 12 bases lining up with TRBD2. V trimming: 2 bases; J trimming: 4 bases; junction bases outside the gene matches: 9. Germline V gene sequence: CDR1 SGHDN, CDR2 FVKESK. The CDR3 length is 19 residues.

V and J are TRBV28 and TRBJ2-7; TRBD1 aligns across 9 bases. After removal of 5 bases from V and 5 bases from J, the junction contained 10 bases not matched to a gene. Germline CDR1 and CDR2: MDHEN and SYDVKM. This CDR3 is built from 15 residues. As DNA, the CDR3 is TGTGCCAGCAGTACCCCAGGGACAGGGAGCCACGAGCAGTACTTC. This sequence encodes CASSTPGTGSHEQYF.

The sample holds a few counts of this clone. The chain joins TRBV19 to TRBJ1-1, with D possibly TRBD1 on 5 matching bases. Trimming took off 4 bases at V and 5 bases at J, with 11 bases between the two ends. The CDR3 is 13 amino acids. Looked up from germline, CDR1 is LNHDA and CDR2 is SQIVND (reference sequence). CDR3 sequence (DNA): TGTGCCAGTAGTACAGCCCCAGGGACTGAAGCTTTCTTT. Translating gives CASSTAPGTEAFF.

The V and J genes are TRBV28 and TRBJ1-1; D is perhaps TRBD1 (5 bases). Germline V gives CDR1 MDHEN, CDR2 SYDVKM. CDR3 length: 12 residues. Trimming took off 5 bases at V and 5 bases at J, with 9 bases between the two ends. CDR3 sequence reads: CASSPRGTEAFF. The DNA for the CDR3 is TGTGCCAGCAGTCCGCGGGGGACTGAAGCTTTCTTT.

The chain couples TRBV4-2 to TRBJ2-2; D gene uncertain. This CDR3 comprises 15 residues. Germline loops: CDR1 LGHNA, CDR2 YNFKEQ. V shed 4 bases and J shed 0 bases, with 9 bases lying between them. The CDR3 sequence: CASSPALANTGELFF. CDR3 in DNA: TGTGCCAGCAGCCCGGCCCTTGCGAACACCGGGGAGCTGTTTTTT.

The chain joins TRBV2 to TRBJ2-1; the D gene is possibly TRBD2 (7 bases). This CDR3 spans 14 amino acids. V was shortened by 8 bases and J by 0 bases, with 11 bases between the two germline ends. Germline assignment: CDR1 SNHLY and CDR2 FYNNEI. CDR3: CASGGGSSYNEQFF. In DNA form, the CDR3 reads TGTGCCAGCGGGGGCGGGAGCTCCTACAATGAGCAGTTCTTC.

The chain has TRBV6-6 and TRBJ1-1, with D unresolved. The CDR3 contains 11 residues. Trimming took off 7 bases at V and 3 bases at J, with 6 bases between the two ends. Germline V CDR1 and CDR2: MNHNY, SVGAGI (reference sequence). CDR3 sequence: CASIRYTEAFF. The CDR3 nucleotides read TGTGCCAGCATACGGTACACTGAAGCTTTCTTT.

This rearrangement joins TRBV6-5 to TRBJ2-1; either TRBD1 or TRBD2 may fit D (5 bases each). The CDR3 totals 13 residues. V was cut by 6 bases and J by 10 bases, with 16 bases left in between. Germline V CDR1 and CDR2: MNHEY, SVGAGI. CDR3 residues: CASSNDRGGEQFF. The CDR3 DNA sequence: TGTGCCAGCAGCAATGACCGGGGCGGCGAGCAGTTCTTC.

V usage is TRBV5-4 and J usage is TRBJ2-3; TRBD1 agrees at 7 bases. The CDR3 length is 13 residues. The germline V gene encodes CDR1 SGHNT and CDR2 YYREEE (reference sequence). The J segment lost 8 bases and the V segment lost 4 bases, leaving 7 bases of the junction unmatched. The CDR3 reads CASSLDRVGTQYF. As DNA, the CDR3 is TGTGCCAGCAGCCTCGACAGGGTGGGTACGCAGTATTTT. Full variable domain (missing parts from reference TRBV5-4 and TRBJ2-3): ETGVTQSPTHLIKTRGQQVTLRCSSQSGHNTVSWYQQALGQGPQFIFQYYREEENGRGNFPPRFSGLQFPNYSSELNVNALELDDSALYLCASSLDRVGTQYFGPGTRLTVL.

In DNA form, the CDR3 reads TGTGCCAGCAGCTTTAGGCAGGGTGGGCAGTACTTC. Protein sequence: CASSFRQGGQYF. The V and J genes are TRBV5-6 and TRBJ2-5; a weak D match, TRBD1 (5 bases). The CDR3 contains 12 residues. CDR1 SGHDT and CDR2 YYEEEE come from the germline V gene. Deletions cut 2 bases from V and 11 bases from J, with 13 bases between. The whole variable domain, filled in from reference TRBV5-6 and TRBJ2-5, reads DAGVTQSPTHLIKTRGQQVTLRCSPKSGHDTVSWYQQALGQGPQFIFQYYEEEERQRGNFPDRFSGHQFPNYSSELNVNALLLGDSALYLCASSFRQGGQYFGPGTRLLVL.

The V and J genes are TRBV5-6 and TRBJ1-2; 8 nucleotides match TRBD1. Trimming cost V 4 bases and J 5 bases; bases outside gene matches: 13. The germline V gene has CDR1 SGHDT and CDR2 YYEEEE. The CDR3 totals 16 residues. The CDR3 nucleotides are TGTGCCAGCAGCCTAGGACAGGGTGCCTCTTTTTATGGCTACACCTTC. It yields the protein CASSLGQGASFYGYTF.

This clone was seen a handful of times. The rearrangement joins TRBV5-4 to TRBJ2-7; TRBD1 agrees at 9 bases. The CDR3 length is 15 residues. V gave up 4 bases and J gave up 4 bases; unmatched junction bases: 9. CDR1 is SGHNT and CDR2 is YYREEE in the germline V gene (reference sequence). The CDR3 sequence: CASSHSGQGTYEQYF. In DNA form, the CDR3 reads TGTGCCAGCAGCCACTCGGGACAGGGTACTTACGAGCAGTACTTC.

The rearrangement joins TRBV27 to TRBJ2-2, with 14 bases matching TRBD2. This CDR3 is 17 amino acids long. The trim removed 5 bases at V and 6 bases at J, leaving 8 bases unmatched. Germline assignment: CDR1 MNHEY and CDR2 SMNVEV (reference sequence). The CDR3 sequence is CASSPGLAGVFPGELFF. CDR3 nucleotides: TGTGCCAGCAGTCCGGGACTAGCGGGAGTCTTTCCCGGGGAGCTGTTTTTT.

The chain couples TRBV6-4 to TRBJ1-5; no firm D call. Trimming cost V 6 bases and J 11 bases, with 8 bases left between them. Germline values: CDR1 MRHNA, CDR2 SNTAGT. The CDR3 is made up of 10 amino acids. The chain's CDR3 is CASSPTAQHF. CDR3 in DNA: TGTGCCAGCAGCCCCACGGCCCAGCATTTT.

This clone was seen just once. This chain joins TRBV5-4 and TRBJ2-3; 8 nucleotides line up with TRBD1. The CDR3 is 16 amino acids. Germline CDR1 and CDR2: SGHNT and YYREEE (reference sequence). The V segment lost 5 bases and the J segment 4 bases; nucleotides outside the gene matches: 12. CDR3 amino acids: CASSPPNRGMADTQYF. In DNA form, the CDR3 reads TGTGCCAGCAGTCCACCGAACAGGGGGATGGCAGATACGCAGTATTTT.

The genes are TRBV5-1 and TRBJ1-1; possibly TRBD1 for D (6 bases). In germline, CDR1 is SGHRS, CDR2 YFSETQ. Trimming left V 4 bases short and J 1 base short, with 23 bases between. The CDR3 contains 18 residues. CDR3 bases: TGCGCCAGCAGCGCGGGGAGGGTCACAGGGTTGGGGAACACTGAAGCTTTCTTT. Translated: CASSAGRVTGLGNTEAFF.

This clone was recorded only once. The V gene is TRBV9, the J gene TRBJ2-5; perhaps TRBD2 as D (6 bases). The CDR3 sequence is 15 residues long. CDR1 is SGDLS and CDR2 is YYNGEE in the germline V gene. Trimming shortened V by 5 bases and J by 3 bases, and 17 bases separated the two germline ends. CDR3 in DNA: TGTGCCAGCAGGTCAGGCCCCGGGGGAGAAGAGACCCAGTACTTC. It encodes CASRSGPGGEETQYF.

This clone has a handful of counts. The rearrangement links TRBV5-1 to TRBJ2-1; 10 bases agree with TRBD2. V shed 4 bases, J shed 7 bases, and the junction held 11 bases outside the gene matches. Germline values: CDR1 SGHRS, CDR2 YFSETQ. This CDR3 contains 16 residues. DNA of the CDR3: TGCGCCAGCAGCCAAATAGCGGGAGGCTTAGGGAATGAGCAGTTCTTC. It translates to CASSQIAGGLGNEQFF.

The CDR3 reads CASSLDPRISYEQYF. The CDR3 coding sequence is TGTGCCAGCAGCTTAGATCCCCGGATCTCCTACGAGCAGTACTTC. The genes are TRBV7-2 and TRBJ2-7; the D is unclear. V lost 1 base and J lost 0, with 10 bases in between. The CDR3 contains 15 residues. Looked up from germline, CDR1 is SGHTA and CDR2 is FQGNSA. Combining the CDR3 with reference TRBV7-2 and TRBJ2-7 gives the whole variable domain GAGVSQSPSNKVTEKGKDVELRCDPISGHTALYWYRQSLGQGLEFLIYFQGNSAPDKSGLPSDRFSAERTGGSVSTLTIQRTQQEDSAVYLCASSLDPRISYEQYFGPGTRLTVT.

V gene TRBV7-9 combines with J gene TRBJ2-7, with 7 bases identical to TRBD1. The trim removed 5 bases at V and 3 bases at J, leaving 10 bases unmatched. The CDR3 spans 15 residues. Germline loops: CDR1 SEHNR, CDR2 FQNEAQ (reference sequence). In nucleotides, the CDR3 is TGTGCCAGCAGCCCAGGGACAGAATTGGTCTACGAGCAGTACTTC. It translates to CASSPGTELVYEQYF.

The chain combines TRBV28 with TRBJ1-1; tentative D call: TRBD1 (6 bases). The V end was cut by 1 base, the J end by 0 bases, with 12 bases between. The CDR3 spans 16 residues. Germline-derived CDR1 and CDR2 are MDHEN and SYDVKM. The CDR3 reads CASSLSNGQMNTEAFF. CDR3 sequence (DNA): TGTGCCAGCAGTTTATCGAATGGACAGATGAACACTGAAGCTTTCTTT.

The chain links TRBV29-1 to TRBJ1-2; TRBD1 might be the D (5 bases). This CDR3 is 13 amino acids long. CDR1 and CDR2 from the germline V gene are SQVTM and ANQGSEA. The germline V and J ends were trimmed by 1 base and 8 bases, with 14 bases remaining between them. Here the CDR3 reads CSVEVSGRGGYTF. The DNA for the CDR3 is TGCAGCGTTGAAGTATCCGGGCGGGGGGGCTACACCTTC.

The gene calls are TRBV27 and TRBJ2-7, with 9 nucleotides matching TRBD1. Germline CDR1 is MNHEY and CDR2 is SMNVEV (reference sequence). The trim removed 6 bases at V and 3 bases at J, leaving 3 bases unmatched. This CDR3 region has 13 residues. The CDR3 loop is CASSPDRGYEQYF. Written as DNA, the CDR3 is TGTGCCAGCAGCCCGGACAGGGGCTACGAGCAGTACTTC.

J is TRBJ2-1 and V is TRBV5-1; 7 nucleotides agree with TRBD1. The CDR3 length is 15 residues. Germline trimming cut 4 bases from V and 3 bases from J; bases unmatched to any gene: 7. Germline V lookup: CDR1 SGHRS, CDR2 YFSETQ. CDR3 amino acids: CASSAGTANYNEQFF. In nucleotides, the CDR3 is TGCGCCAGCAGCGCAGGGACAGCCAACTACAATGAGCAGTTCTTC.